This T cell receptor beta chain emerged from a study of chemoradiotherapy in HPV16-positive cancers. A word on this clone: Its cognate antigen is unknown.

Samples were taken several times over chemoradiotherapy. The CDR3 has 14 amino acids. The V gene's germline CDR1 is LNHDA and CDR2 SQIVND (reference sequence). V lost 1 base and J lost 7, with 13 bases in between. TCRdb's copy holds only in-frame clones and misses some; the assay was immunoSEQ multiplex PCR. The sample gives about 21,000 clones, 86% of which show up once; under 6% is in the top ten. Study conclusions and caveats: Candidate HPV-specific clones and E7-related TCR motifs grew in tumor during treatment.

The gene calls are TRBV19 and TRBJ1-2; D is possibly TRBD1 (5 bases). This sequence originates from a human donor with HPV-associated anogenital cancer. Here the sequenced sample was blood, taken from a patient who underwent chemoradiotherapy. In DNA, the CDR3 is TGTGCCAGTAGTATAGTAGCGGAAGGGGTTGGCTACACCTTC. Protein: CASSIVAEGVGYTF.